This T cell receptor beta chain was identified in a study of blood T cell repertoires in COVID-19. About the research overall: Sites in the United States, Italy and Spain provided acute and convalescent COVID-19 samples. Nucleic acid was either cDNA or gDNA, and it came from T cells, B-cell-depleted T cells, or PBMCs.

CDR1 is SNHLY, CDR2 FYNNEI, per germline. Trimming stripped 6 bases from V and 2 bases from J, with 11 bases between. This CDR3 is 15 amino acids long. Under the authors' procedure: Estimated nucleated cell counts came from reference gene primer amplification. TCRdb keeps only in-frame clones here, not all; method: immunoSEQ multiplex PCR. V and J calls and clone size are as listed in that table; D and trimming were resolved from the DNA. The sample gives tens of thousands of clones, over 80% of which show up once; over 2% is in the top ten. The origin of this receptor is a man aged 80 or over with active or convalescent COVID-19. The rearrangement uses TRBV2 and TRBJ2-6; no reliable D call. Sequencing used peripheral blood. DNA of the CDR3: TGTGCCAGCAGCCCAAGACTCGCTGGGGCCAACGTCCTGACTTTC. Protein product: CASSPRLAGANVLTF.